The rows below give T cell receptor beta chains drawn from one sample of a study of blood T cell repertoires in COVID-19. Sequencing used immunoSEQ multiplex PCR; TCRdb keeps in-frame clones, though not all of them. The sample consists of roughly 250,000 clones, 86% of them appearing once. Sample: peripheral blood. The receptor source for this set is a woman aged 25 to 39 with COVID-19, enrolled during active disease. CDR3s include the opening cysteine and the closing phenylalanine or tryptophan.

v_call	j_call	cdr3_length	cdr3_aa
TRBV5-4	TRBJ2-5	15	CASTLRGRGRETQYF
TRBV5-4	TRBJ2-7	13	CASSFGGGLEQYF
TRBV7-9	TRBJ2-2	14	CATKQGIDTGELFF
TRBV2	TRBJ2-7	15	CASRGSSGGAYEQYF
TRBV7-9	TRBJ1-1	16	CASTSGRGSGNTGAFF
TRBV6-5	TRBJ2-4	15	CASRELNLAKNIQYF
TRBV27	TRBJ2-1	16	CASSLLLAGGPNEQFF
TRBV6-2/TRBV6-3	TRBJ1-2	14	CASSPGTPNYGYTF
TRBV5-4	TRBJ1-2	11	CASESQYGYTF
TRBV5-4	TRBJ2-7	14	CASSLSGGPYEQYF
TRBV20-1	TRBJ1-6	11	CSAPEEVTLHF
TRBV12-1	TRBJ2-7	15	CASSFRGQGFYEQYF
TRBV27	TRBJ1-5	15	CASSSTGYINQPQHF
TRBV19	TRBJ2-2	13	CASLSGNTGELFF
TRBV5-1	TRBJ1-6	17	CASSAARVGSYNSPLHF
TRBV27	TRBJ2-2	13	CASSIRLSGELFF
TRBV7-6	TRBJ2-7	16	CASSRLSGGSSYEQYF
TRBV5-1	TRBJ2-1	16	CASSPEGSGGAREQFF
TRBV5-1	TRBJ2-5	15	CASSSLTGGLETQYF
TRBV9	TRBJ2-3	14	CASSVILSGDTQYF
TRBV24-1	TRBJ2-2	14	CATSDGEAHRGAVF
TRBV18	TRBJ2-2	17	CASSPLRATSSTGELFF
TRBV4-1	TRBJ1-2	16	CASSQGPGGNNYGYTF
TRBV19	TRBJ1-5	17	CASSMSGRHLGNQPQHF
TRBV12-3/TRBV12-4	TRBJ1-2	12	CASSSLNYGYTF
TRBV18	TRBJ1-1	14	CASSPLGTVPEAFF
TRBV5-1	TRBJ1-2	14	CASSLRGVGYGYTF
TRBV11-2	TRBJ2-5	13	CASVAGGQETQYF
TRBV7-5	TRBJ2-7	18	CVRSEARPGARRNYEQYF
TRBV5-1	TRBJ2-5	13	CASSFSGEETQYF
TRBV18	TRBJ2-3	14	CASSPPSQADTQYF
TRBV7-9	TRBJ1-2	13	CASSPPGTYGYTF
TRBV9	TRBJ2-3	12	CASSVVLDTQYF
TRBV3-1/TRBV3-2	TRBJ2-1	16	CASSHNRAPGYNEQFF
TRBV7-9	TRBJ2-7	16	CASSPGRGAGGVEQYF
TRBV7-9	TRBJ1-1	14	CASSLVQGGTEAFF
TRBV24-1	TRBJ1-2	13	CATSTGSYYGYTF
TRBV27	TRBJ1-2	16	CASSLNTPGTGYGYTF
TRBV19	TRBJ2-6	15	CASRDSPSGANVLTF
TRBV13	TRBJ2-6	15	CASSLAGSGANVLTF
TRBV11-2	TRBJ2-1	13	CASSFAASNEQFF
TRBV6-5	TRBJ1-5	13	CASSRTGNQPQHF